This TCR beta chain came from a study of early T cells in non-severe SARS-CoV-2 infection. Whole-study context: Sequenced material consisted of bulk RNA (from unsorted whole blood), and chains were unpaired. Study-wide findings and caveats: Database matching using VDJdb favored anti-spike CD8 responses, with private and CD4 specificities left missing.

Molecules of cDNA were individually given unique molecular identifiers that were attached to them. TCRdb re-called the 5' RACE reads with MiXCR, one entry per CDR3 protein. The table records tens of thousands of distinct CDR3 sequences, over 13% of them present only once. The CDR3 is 12 amino acids. The germline V gene has CDR1 SEHNR and CDR2 FQNEAQ (reference sequence). The V gene lost 0 bases and the J gene lost 8 bases, with 5 bases spanning the gap. This clonotype has only a few counts. Its antigen is not known. J is TRBJ2-1 and V is TRBV7-9; D remains unclear. This receptor was identified in an adult who was a healthcare worker with PCR-confirmed SARS-CoV-2 infection or an uninfected control (not recorded which). Specimen: whole blood. The CDR3 sequence is CASSLAPHEQFF. CDR3 DNA sequence: TGTGCCAGCAGCTTAGCGCCCCATGAGCAGTTCTTC.